What follows are 5 T cell receptor beta chains derived from one specimen sequenced in a study of CD8 T cells in Susac syndrome. Reverse transcription of about 0.45 to 1 ug RNA used random hexamers. In TCRdb, the immunoSEQ multiplex PCR reads were re-called with MiXCR into one record per CDR3 protein. The data hold around 180,000 distinct CDR3 sequences, with 93% observed a single time. Sequencing was carried out using CD4+ T cells from PBMCs. All receptors come from a human donor with multiple sclerosis.

V and J are TRBV7-9 and TRBJ1-2; D remains ambiguous. Germline CDR1 reads SEHNR; CDR2 reads FQNEAQ (reference sequence). The ends were cut back, 4 bases at V and 6 bases at J, with 9 bases in the middle. There are 12 residues in the CDR3. CDR3 residues: CASSSDGDGYTF. Here the CDR3 DNA reads TGTGCCAGCAGCTCCGACGGAGATGGCTACACCTTC.

The chain has TRBV6-6 and TRBJ2-4; D might be TRBD2 (6 bases). The germline CDR1 and CDR2 sequences are MNHNY and SVGAGI (reference sequence). There are 15 residues in the CDR3. V was cut by 7 bases and J by 3 bases, with 16 bases left in between. CDR3 sequence (DNA): TGTGCCAGCACCGGGGGAGAGGGATACAAAAACATTCAGTACTTC. Protein product: CASTGGEGYKNIQYF.

This clonotype came up a few times. The chain couples TRBV5-1 to TRBJ2-2, with a weak D call TRBD1 (5 bases). Deletions cut 1 base from V and 1 base from J, with 5 bases between. The germline V gene has CDR1 SGHRS and CDR2 YFSETQ. The CDR3 is 14 residues long. DNA of the CDR3: TGCGCCAGCAGCTTGACAGGGAACACCGGGGAGCTGTTTTTT. As protein: CASSLTGNTGELFF.

About this clonotype: At one boundary the junction diverges from the germline segment, which might be a read error. This sequence joins TRBV19 and TRBJ1-3; no clear D. The CDR3 is 17 amino acids. CDR1 and CDR2 from the germline V gene are LNHDA and SQIVND (reference sequence). The chain's CDR3 is CASSLDTTRISGNTIYF. The DNA of the CDR3 is TGTGCCAGTAGTTTAGACACAACCCGCATCTCTGGAAACACCATATATTTT.

V and J are TRBV5-1 and TRBJ2-3; D possibly matches TRBD1 or TRBD2 (5 bases each). The germline gives CDR1 SGHRS, CDR2 YFSETQ. The V gene lost 4 bases and the J gene lost 0 bases, with 12 bases spanning the gap. This CDR3 region has 15 residues. The CDR3 sequence is CASSLGTPSTDTQYF. In DNA form, the CDR3 reads TGCGCCAGCAGCCTCGGGACGCCTAGCACAGATACGCAGTATTTT.